This is a list of T cell receptor beta chains from one sample in a study of blood T cell repertoires in COVID-19. The protocol was immunoSEQ multiplex PCR, while the TCRdb copy is restricted to in-frame clones and leaves out a portion. The sample includes tens of thousands of clones, 70% to 90% seen only once; the top ten take 1.4%. The source material was peripheral blood. Source of these receptors: a woman in her fifties or sixties with acute or convalescent COVID-19. The CDR3 runs from the conserved cysteine through the conserved F or W. The order of the fields is D gene, V gene, J gene, clone size, CDR3 protein, CDR3 DNA. D genes are given only for firm matches. Not every row has a clone size; where given, it reads once, few, many or a size class.

d_gene: TRBD2
v_gene: TRBV5-4
j_gene: TRBJ2-3
abundance: NA
CDR3aa: CASKQGGGMTDTQYF
CDR3nt: TGTGCCAGCAAGCAAGGCGGGGGGATGACAGATACGCAGTATTTT

d_gene: NA
v_gene: TRBV9
j_gene: TRBJ1-4
abundance: NA
CDR3aa: CASSVQGSTNEKLFF
CDR3nt: TGTGCCAGCAGCGTCCAGGGGTCAACTAATGAAAAACTGTTTTTT

d_gene: TRBD1
v_gene: TRBV30
j_gene: TRBJ2-1
abundance: NA
CDR3aa: CAWSLTGGSYNEQFF
CDR3nt: TGTGCCTGGAGTCTTACAGGGGGCTCCTACAATGAGCAGTTCTTC

d_gene: NA
v_gene: TRBV7-3
j_gene: TRBJ2-3
abundance: NA
CDR3aa: CASSLVGGATDTQYF
CDR3nt: TGTGCCAGCAGCCTCGTCGGGGGAGCTACAGATACGCAGTATTTT

d_gene: TRBD2
v_gene: TRBV5-1
j_gene: TRBJ2-5
abundance: NA
CDR3aa: CASSSRPREGPNPQETQYF
CDR3nt: TGCGCCAGCAGCTCTCGCCCTAGGGAGGGCCCGAACCCCCAAGAGACCCAGTACTTC

d_gene: TRBD1
v_gene: TRBV30
j_gene: TRBJ2-2
abundance: NA
CDR3aa: CAWSRQGAVGELFF
CDR3nt: TGTGCCTGGAGTAGACAGGGGGCAGTCGGGGAGCTGTTTTTT

d_gene: TRBD2
v_gene: TRBV2
j_gene: TRBJ2-5
abundance: NA
CDR3aa: CASSDNRQGGETQYF
CDR3nt: TGTGCCAGCAGTGATAACAGGCAGGGAGGGGAGACCCAGTACTTC

d_gene: TRBD1
v_gene: TRBV5-4
j_gene: TRBJ2-5
abundance: NA
CDR3aa: CASSFSPDRGYLETQYF
CDR3nt: TGTGCCAGCAGTTTCTCACCGGACAGGGGGTATTTGGAGACCCAGTACTTC

d_gene: TRBD2
v_gene: TRBV6-6
j_gene: TRBJ2-7
abundance: NA
CDR3aa: CASSRTSPYEQYF
CDR3nt: TGTGCCAGCAGTAGGACTAGCCCCTACGAGCAGTACTTC

d_gene: TRBD2
v_gene: TRBV30
j_gene: TRBJ2-2
abundance: NA
CDR3aa: CAWSVGLAGGTGELFF
CDR3nt: TGTGCCTGGAGTGTAGGGCTAGCGGGAGGGACCGGGGAGCTGTTTTTT

d_gene: TRBD2
v_gene: TRBV5-5
j_gene: TRBJ2-1
abundance: NA
CDR3aa: CASSLLAGGDEQFF
CDR3nt: TGTGCCAGCAGCCTACTAGCGGGAGGGGATGAGCAGTTCTTC

d_gene: TRBD1
v_gene: TRBV30
j_gene: TRBJ1-3
abundance: NA
CDR3aa: CAWRIRGSGNTIYF
CDR3nt: TGTGCCTGGAGAATCAGGGGGTCTGGAAACACCATATATTTT

d_gene: NA
v_gene: TRBV10-2
j_gene: TRBJ2-7
abundance: NA
CDR3aa: CASSEPSRGSYEQYF
CDR3nt: TGCGCCAGCAGTGAGCCTTCAAGGGGGTCGTACGAGCAGTACTTC

d_gene: TRBD1
v_gene: TRBV9
j_gene: TRBJ1-1
abundance: NA
CDR3aa: CASSAQDRGGTEAFF
CDR3nt: TGTGCCAGCAGCGCTCAGGACAGGGGCGGCACTGAAGCTTTCTTT

d_gene: NA
v_gene: TRBV19
j_gene: TRBJ1-5
abundance: once
CDR3aa: CASARGGDGQPQHF
CDR3nt: TGTGCCAGCGCTCGGGGGGGGGACGGTCAGCCCCAGCATTTT

d_gene: NA
v_gene: TRBV18
j_gene: TRBJ2-1
abundance: NA
CDR3aa: CASSPPSRAGNEQFF
CDR3nt: TGTGCCAGCTCACCACCGTCCAGGGCCGGAAATGAGCAGTTCTTC